This T cell receptor (beta chain) was recovered during a study of CD8 T cells in Susac syndrome. This CDR3 is built from 14 residues. The germline V gene encodes CDR1 SQVTM and CDR2 ANQGSEA. V shed 3 bases and J shed 10 bases, with 19 bases lying between them. With random hexamers, about 0.45 to 1 ug RNA was reverse transcribed. TCRdb reprocessed the immunoSEQ multiplex PCR reads via MiXCR and lists one record per CDR3 protein. The sample has approximately 160,000 distinct CDR3 sequences; approximately 95% are singletons. The chain couples TRBV29-1 to TRBJ2-1; D is unresolved. The sample consisted of CD4+ T cells from PBMCs. This clonotype was sampled from a human donor with multiple sclerosis. For the CDR3, the DNA is TGCAGCGTTGATAGCTGGGCCAAGTCCTCGGAGCAGTTCTTC. It is translated as CSVDSWAKSSEQFF.